The 18 T cell receptor beta chains below were found in one sample sequenced in a study of blood T cell repertoires in COVID-19. Assay used: immunoSEQ multiplex PCR; TCRdb lists only in-frame clones, some missing. Of about 140,000 clones in the sample, 80% to 85% were seen once. The sequencing input was peripheral blood. All receptors derive from a human donor in a cohort sampled during active COVID-19.

This clone has more than one count but fewer than ten. The CDR3 here is CASSLRRGIEAFF. The DNA for the CDR3 is TGTGCCAGCAGCTTACGCAGAGGGATTGAAGCTTTCTTT. The chain joins TRBV7-3 to TRBJ1-1; D remains ambiguous. The V end lost 2 bases, the J end lost 7 bases, and 11 bases lay between the germline ends. This CDR3 has 13 residues. In germline, CDR1 is SGHTA, CDR2 FQGTGA.

The V and J genes are TRBV5-1 and TRBJ1-3; TRBD1 matches at 9 bases. With V trimmed by 3 bases and J by 0 bases, 7 bases remained unmatched. The CDR3 loop spans 17 amino acids. Germline CDR1 is SGHRS and CDR2 is YFSETQ. The chain's CDR3 is CASSSTTGGSSGNTIYF. The CDR3 DNA sequence: TGCGCCAGCAGCTCAACCACAGGGGGCAGCTCTGGAAACACCATATATTTT. Complete variable domain (other parts from reference TRBV5-1 and TRBJ1-3): KAGVTQTPRYLIKTRGQQVTLSCSPISGHRSVSWYQQTPGQGLQFLFEYFSETQRNKGNFPGRFSGRQFSNSRSEMNVSTLELGDSALYLCASSSTTGGSSGNTIYFGEGSWLTVV.

This clone was observed once. V is TRBV6-5 and J is TRBJ2-7; 7 bases are a match to TRBD2. Looked up from germline, CDR1 is MNHEY and CDR2 is SVGAGI. The V segment lost 6 bases and the J segment 2 bases; nucleotides outside the gene matches: 7. This CDR3 is built from 14 residues. CDR3 coding DNA: TGTGCCAGCAGCCGGGACTACCGGACCTACGAGCAGTACTTC. As protein: CASSRDYRTYEQYF.

The chain recombines TRBV21-1 with TRBJ2-5; TRBD2 is taken as the D call from the table, unchecked against the DNA. TRBV21-1 is an annotated pseudogene. The CDR3 consists of 19 residues. This CDR3 is CASSKTVKGLAGGPETQYF. CDR3 coding DNA: TGTGCCAGCAGCAAAACTGTCAAAGGACTAGCGGGGGGGCCGGAGACCCAGTACTTC.

The chain employs TRBV10-1 and TRBJ2-1, with 8 bases fitting TRBD2. CDR1 and CDR2 from the germline V gene are WNHNN and SYGVQD (reference sequence). V shed 2 bases and J 7 bases; nucleotides not matched to a gene: 7. The CDR3 length is 15 residues. CDR3 DNA sequence: TGCGCCAGCAGTGAGACGGGACTAGGGGGGAATGAGCAGTTCTTC. Translation gives CASSETGLGGNEQFF.

The chain employs TRBV29-1 and TRBJ2-3; a possible D gene is TRBD2 (5 bases). V shed 6 bases and J shed 5 bases, with 15 bases lying between them. Germline CDR1 is SQVTM and CDR2 is ANQGSEA. The CDR3 is made up of 13 amino acids. CDR3 loop: CSVRQGGGDTQYF. In nucleotides, the CDR3 is TGCAGCGTCAGACAAGGAGGCGGAGATACGCAGTATTTT.

A remark on this clone: Within the sample, other DNA sequences also encode this same CDR3. The chain employs TRBV18 and TRBJ1-5; 9 positions match TRBD1. CDR3 length: 14 amino acids. Losses at the gene ends were 6 bases for V and 6 bases for J; bases not matched to a gene: 6. Germline V CDR1 and CDR2: KGHSH, LQKENI. CDR3 in amino acids: CASSPGQGRQPQHF. In DNA form, the CDR3 reads TGTGCCAGCTCTCCGGGACAGGGACGTCAGCCCCAGCATTTT.

The rearrangement links TRBV6-2 or TRBV6-3 to TRBJ1-1; 11 positions agree with TRBD1. Looked up from germline, CDR1 is MNHEY and CDR2 is SVGEGT. CDR3 length: 16 amino acids. With V trimmed by 2 bases and J by 4 bases, 6 bases remained unmatched. CDR3 residues: CASSYTDRGLTTEAFF. CDR3 nucleotide sequence: TGTGCCAGCAGTTACACGGACAGGGGGCTTACCACTGAAGCTTTCTTT.

The chain combines TRBV7-9 with TRBJ1-5, with D uncertain. Trimming removed 1 base at V and 4 bases at J, with 11 bases between. The germline V gene has CDR1 SEHNR and CDR2 FQNEAQ (reference sequence). There are 15 residues in the CDR3. The CDR3 DNA follows: TGTGCCAGCAGCTTAGGCCAGGTAGAGAATCAGCCCCAGCATTTT. Translating it yields CASSLGQVENQPQHF.

The chain uses TRBV29-1 and TRBJ2-5; weak D call: TRBD1 (6 bases). Between the trimmed V and J ends, which lost 3 bases and 3 bases, there was a span of 11 bases. In germline, CDR1 is SQVTM, CDR2 ANQGSEA. This CDR3 has 13 amino acids. CDR3 DNA sequence: TGCAGCGTTGACCGGGACACAAAAGAGACCCAGTACTTC. This codes for CSVDRDTKETQYF.

This clone has just a few counts. V is TRBV2 and J is TRBJ1-6, with D maybe TRBD1 (6 bases). CDR1 and CDR2 from the germline V gene are SNHLY and FYNNEI. Deletions cut 7 bases from V and 10 bases from J, with 17 bases between. The CDR3 sequence is 14 residues long. CDR3 nucleotides: TGTGCCAGCACCTTGGGGGGGGGCAGCTCACCCCTCCACTTT. Translation: CASTLGGGSSPLHF.

The chain combines TRBV11-3 with TRBJ2-5; possibly TRBD1 for D (6 bases). Germline V gene lookup returns CDR1 SGHNT and CDR2 YENEEA. The CDR3 has 14 residues. Trimming stripped 5 bases from V and 4 bases from J, with 14 bases between. CDR3 in amino acids: CASSRGTFGETQYF. CDR3 nucleotides: TGTGCCAGCAGCCGAGGGACATTTGGAGAGACCCAGTACTTC.

The chain uses TRBV29-1 and TRBJ2-1; D is perhaps TRBD1 (5 bases). V was clipped by 2 bases and J by 10 bases, with 18 bases between them. The CDR3 is made up of 14 amino acids. The germline V gene encodes CDR1 SQVTM and CDR2 ANQGSEA. Written as DNA, the CDR3 is TGCAGCGTTGAAATCCGTAGGGGCCTCGGAGAGCAGTTCTTC. It encodes CSVEIRRGLGEQFF.

This clone was observed a handful of times. V and J are TRBV29-1 and TRBJ2-6, with 10 bases identical to TRBD1. The length of the CDR3 is 17 residues. Germline CDR1 SQVTM, CDR2 ANQGSEA. The V gene end was trimmed by 4 bases and the J gene end by 0 bases; junction bases not matched to a gene: 6. The CDR3 is CSVAPGQGSSGANVLTF. CDR3 DNA: TGCAGCGTTGCCCCGGGACAGGGGAGCTCTGGGGCCAACGTCCTGACTTTC. Supplemented by reference TRBV29-1 and TRBJ2-6, the full variable domain reads SAVISQKPSRDICQRGTSLTIQCQVDSQVTMMFWYRQQPGQSLTLIATANQGSEATYESGFVIDKFPISRPNLTFSTLTVSNMSPEDSSIYLCSVAPGQGSSGANVLTFGAGSRLTVL.

V and J are TRBV6-5 and TRBJ2-1; 7 bases agree with TRBD1. The germline V gene encodes CDR1 MNHEY and CDR2 SVGAGI. CDR3 length: 13 residues. Germline trimming cut 7 bases from V and 3 bases from J; bases unmatched to any gene: 3. CDR3 protein: CASTGQVYNEQFF. The CDR3, as DNA: TGTGCCAGCACCGGACAGGTCTACAATGAGCAGTTCTTC.

This chain uses TRBV2 with TRBJ2-3; 10 nucleotides match TRBD1. J was trimmed by 2 bases and V by 8 bases; bases with no gene match: 4. The CDR3 is made up of 14 amino acids. From germline, CDR1 is SNHLY and CDR2 FYNNEI. The CDR3 nucleotides are TGTGCCAGCGGGGACAGGGGTTTCACAGATACGCAGTATTTT. Translation gives CASGDRGFTDTQYF.

The rearrangement uses TRBV6-6 and TRBJ1-1; D is perhaps TRBD1 (5 bases). V was shortened by 2 bases and J by 1 base, with 8 bases between the two germline ends. The CDR3 runs to 14 residues. Per germline, CDR1 MNHNY and CDR2 SVGAGI (reference sequence). This CDR3 reads CASSYGAGNTEAFF. The CDR3 DNA follows: TGTGCCAGCAGTTACGGGGCTGGGAACACTGAAGCTTTCTTT.

The chain joins TRBV5-8 to TRBJ1-5; a weak D match, TRBD1 (6 bases). Per the germline V gene, CDR1 is SGHTS and CDR2 is YDEGEE. Trimming stripped 0 bases from V and 1 base from J, with 17 bases between. This CDR3 region has 18 residues. The CDR3 spells CASSLAGGSTRSNQPQHF. CDR3 nucleotide sequence: TGTGCCAGCAGCTTGGCGGGGGGCAGCACCCGGAGCAATCAGCCCCAGCATTTT.